These 19 T cell receptor beta chains were sequenced from one sample in a study of cytomegalovirus exposure and HLA in healthy donors. The primer mix had 60 Vbeta and 13 Jbeta primers. Measured with immunoSEQ multiplex PCR; TCRdb has only the in-frame clones, and not every one. The sample carries 110,000 to 150,000 clones, roughly 77% recorded once. Source material: PBMCs. Every receptor here comes from a woman aged 30 to 39 in good health and CMV-seronegative.

V is TRBV11-2 and J is TRBJ2-1; weak D call: TRBD2 (5 bases). This CDR3 has 12 residues. The ends were cut back, 8 bases at V and 9 bases at J, with 14 bases in the middle. Germline CDR1 and CDR2: SGHAT and FQNNGV. This chain's CDR3 is CASAGLVSEQFF. The CDR3, as DNA: TGTGCCAGCGCGGGTTTGGTTAGTGAGCAGTTCTTC.

The rearrangement joins TRBV6-5 to TRBJ1-4; TRBD1 might be the D (5 bases). The CDR3 totals 15 residues. V lost 4 bases and J lost 3, with 12 bases in between. Germline lookup yields CDR1 MNHEY and CDR2 SVGAGI. CDR3 bases: TGTGCCAGCAGTTTACGACAGTTAGCTAATGAAAAACTGTTTTTT. It encodes CASSLRQLANEKLFF.

This chain links TRBV5-1 with TRBJ2-1; tentative D call: TRBD1 (5 bases). This CDR3 comprises 15 residues. Trimming took 0 bases from V and 2 from J, leaving 9 bases between them. Germline-derived CDR1 and CDR2 are SGHRS and YFSETQ. In nucleotides, the CDR3 is TGCGCCAGCAGCTTGGGTACAGGCACCTACAATGAGCAGTTCTTC. Translating it yields CASSLGTGTYNEQFF.

V is TRBV5-8 and J is TRBJ2-5; TRBD1 matches at 8 bases. Germline CDR1 SGHTS, CDR2 YDEGEE. V lost 0 bases to trimming and J lost 5 bases; unmatched junction nucleotides: 6. The length of the CDR3 is 15 residues. CDR3 nucleotides: TGTGCCAGCAGCTTGGGAGGACAGGGAAGGGAGACCCAGTACTTC. It yields the protein CASSLGGQGRETQYF.

This clone showed up just once. V is TRBV28 and J is TRBJ2-6; D possibly corresponds to TRBD1 (6 bases). This CDR3 region has 18 residues. Germline V gives CDR1 MDHEN, CDR2 SYDVKM. Trimming pared 5 bases from V and 2 bases from J, leaving 19 bases between. The CDR3 region is CASSASGALAAGANVLTF. CDR3 DNA: TGTGCCAGCAGTGCCTCAGGGGCTCTTGCAGCTGGGGCCAACGTCCTGACTTTC.

V is TRBV5-6 and J is TRBJ2-7, with a possible D match to TRBD2 (6 bases). Germline-derived CDR1 and CDR2 are SGHDT and YYEEEE. The CDR3 contains 16 residues. V lost 0 bases and J lost 3, with 16 bases in between. The CDR3 sequence: CASSLGVQRASYEQYF. The CDR3 coding sequence is TGTGCCAGCAGCTTGGGTGTACAGCGGGCAAGCTACGAGCAGTACTTC.

The genes are TRBV6-6 and TRBJ1-2; D gene uncertain. V was shortened by 2 bases and J by 4 bases, with 14 bases between the two germline ends. CDR3 size: 15 residues. Germline CDR1 and CDR2: MNHNY and SVGAGI (reference sequence). The CDR3, as DNA: TGTGCCAGCAGTTACGAGGCAGCCTATACCTATGGCTACACCTTC. Translated: CASSYEAAYTYGYTF.

The gene calls are TRBV5-1 and TRBJ1-3; 9 bases fit TRBD1. Per the germline V gene, CDR1 is SGHRS and CDR2 is YFSETQ. This CDR3 is built from 16 residues. J was trimmed by 9 bases and V by 0 bases; bases with no gene match: 10. CDR3 DNA: TGCGCCAGCAGCTTGGAAATAGCGGGACAGGGAGGCACCATATATTTT. This gives the protein CASSLEIAGQGGTIYF.

V is TRBV5-1 and J is TRBJ2-3; D may be TRBD2 (6 bases). CDR1 is SGHRS and CDR2 is YFSETQ in the germline V gene. V was clipped by 2 bases and J by 5 bases, with 15 bases between them. This CDR3 has 15 amino acids. CDR3 bases: TGCGCCAGCAGCTTAGGAGGGTGGGCCCGAGATACGCAGTATTTT. Encoded protein: CASSLGGWARDTQYF.

The chain employs TRBV6-5 and TRBJ1-1, with 7 bases identical to TRBD1. CDR1 and CDR2 (germline): MNHEY, SVGAGI. CDR3 length: 13 amino acids. Trimming took 7 bases from V and 4 from J; bases not matched to a gene: 6. The CDR3 sequence: CASTSPGGTEAFF. The CDR3 region has the DNA TGTGCCAGCACCAGTCCAGGGGGCACTGAAGCTTTCTTT.

The V gene is TRBV28, the J gene TRBJ1-1; 10 nucleotides agree with TRBD1. Germline V gene sequence: CDR1 MDHEN, CDR2 SYDVKM. CDR3 length: 16 amino acids. V lost 3 bases to trimming and J lost 0 bases; unmatched junction nucleotides: 4. CDR3 residues: CASSLTGGEMNTEAFF. The CDR3 DNA is TGTGCCAGCAGTTTGACAGGGGGCGAAATGAACACTGAAGCTTTCTTT. The whole variable domain, filled in from reference TRBV28 and TRBJ1-1, reads DVKVTQSSRYLVKRTGEKVFLECVQDMDHENMFWYRQDPGLGLRLIYFSYDVKMKEKGDIPEGYSVSREKKERFSLILESASTNQTSMYLCASSLTGGEMNTEAFFGQGTRLTVV.

The chain couples TRBV7-9 to TRBJ2-7; TRBD1 matches at 7 bases. This CDR3 contains 15 residues. In germline, CDR1 is SEHNR, CDR2 FQNEAQ (reference sequence). V lost 1 base, J lost 3 bases, and 6 bases stayed unmatched. CDR3 region: CASSLGGTADYEQYF. The DNA for the CDR3 is TGTGCCAGCAGCTTAGGGGGGACAGCGGACTACGAGCAGTACTTC.

This clone occurred once. The chain recombines TRBV6-5 with TRBJ2-1; 7 nucleotides agree with TRBD2. J was trimmed by 0 bases and V by 2 bases; bases with no gene match: 1. The germline V gene has CDR1 MNHEY and CDR2 SVGAGI. The CDR3 has 15 residues. CDR3 amino acids: CASSYTSDSYNEQFF. CDR3 bases: TGTGCCAGCAGTTACACTAGCGACTCCTACAATGAGCAGTTCTTC.

The chain recombines TRBV6-5 with TRBJ2-5; D is unresolved. This CDR3 region has 10 residues. CDR1 is MNHEY and CDR2 is SVGAGI in the germline V gene. V was pared by 10 bases and J by 3 bases, with 6 bases between. The CDR3 DNA reads TGTGCCACTAGAAAAGAGACCCAGTACTTC. This codes for CATRKETQYF.

The rearrangement joins TRBV10-3 to TRBJ1-1; 7 bases align to TRBD1. Germline CDR1 reads ENHRY; CDR2 reads SYGVKD. V lost 6 bases to trimming and J lost 0 bases; unmatched junction nucleotides: 16. The CDR3 has 18 residues. The CDR3 DNA sequence: TGTGCCATCAGAGGGGACAGTCCAGCCGTAGGAATGAACACTGAAGCTTTCTTT. This codes for CAIRGDSPAVGMNTEAFF.

Points on this clone: Other nucleotide sequences in the sample specify the same CDR3. The V call is TRBV28, the J call TRBJ1-5; 7 bases fit TRBD1. This CDR3 contains 14 residues. Germline trimming cut 2 bases from V and 2 bases from J; bases unmatched to any gene: 0. Germline lookup yields CDR1 MDHEN and CDR2 SYDVKM. The CDR3 is CASSLGQGNQPQHF. CDR3 sequence (DNA): TGTGCCAGCAGTTTAGGACAGGGCAATCAGCCCCAGCATTTT.

The table lists this clone with a few counts. J is TRBJ2-6 and V is TRBV5-1, with D possibly TRBD1 on 6 matching bases. The CDR3 spans 18 residues. Trimming stripped 1 base from V and 2 bases from J, with 16 bases between. The V gene's germline CDR1 is SGHRS and CDR2 YFSETQ. The CDR3 region has the DNA TGCGCCAGCAGCTTGATACCTGGGGGCCCTGCTGGGGCCAACGTCCTGACTTTC. Its translation: CASSLIPGGPAGANVLTF.

In its sample, this clone was seen once. V and J are TRBV19 and TRBJ1-4; 8 bases map to TRBD1. The CDR3 has 13 amino acids. Losses at the gene ends were 10 bases for V and 10 bases for J; bases not matched to a gene: 11. The germline V gene encodes CDR1 LNHDA and CDR2 SQIVND (reference sequence). CDR3 loop: CAIGTGGSGKLFF. The CDR3 region has the DNA TGTGCCATCGGGACAGGAGGGAGTGGAAAACTGTTTTTT.

The rearrangement links TRBV2 to TRBJ1-4; 7 positions agree with TRBD1. The germline V gene encodes CDR1 SNHLY and CDR2 FYNNEI. The CDR3 loop spans 14 amino acids. J lost 6 bases, V lost 7 bases, and 8 bases had no gene match. The CDR3 coding sequence is TGTGCCAGCACTTGGGACAGCCAATATGAAAAACTGTTTTTT. Translation gives CASTWDSQYEKLFF.